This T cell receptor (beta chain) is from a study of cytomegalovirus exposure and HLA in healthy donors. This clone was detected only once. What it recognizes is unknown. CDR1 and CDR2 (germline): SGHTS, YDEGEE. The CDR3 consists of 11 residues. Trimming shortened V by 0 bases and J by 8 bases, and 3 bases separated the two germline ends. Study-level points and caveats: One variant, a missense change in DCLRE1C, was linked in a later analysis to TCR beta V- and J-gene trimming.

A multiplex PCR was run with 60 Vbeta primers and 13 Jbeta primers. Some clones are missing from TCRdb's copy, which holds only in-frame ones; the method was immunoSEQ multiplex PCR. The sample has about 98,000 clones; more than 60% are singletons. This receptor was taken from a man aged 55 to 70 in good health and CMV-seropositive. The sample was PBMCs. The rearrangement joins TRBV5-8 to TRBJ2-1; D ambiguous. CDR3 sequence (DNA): TGTGCCAGCAGCTTGGCGGATGAGCAGTTCTTC. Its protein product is CASSLADEQFF.